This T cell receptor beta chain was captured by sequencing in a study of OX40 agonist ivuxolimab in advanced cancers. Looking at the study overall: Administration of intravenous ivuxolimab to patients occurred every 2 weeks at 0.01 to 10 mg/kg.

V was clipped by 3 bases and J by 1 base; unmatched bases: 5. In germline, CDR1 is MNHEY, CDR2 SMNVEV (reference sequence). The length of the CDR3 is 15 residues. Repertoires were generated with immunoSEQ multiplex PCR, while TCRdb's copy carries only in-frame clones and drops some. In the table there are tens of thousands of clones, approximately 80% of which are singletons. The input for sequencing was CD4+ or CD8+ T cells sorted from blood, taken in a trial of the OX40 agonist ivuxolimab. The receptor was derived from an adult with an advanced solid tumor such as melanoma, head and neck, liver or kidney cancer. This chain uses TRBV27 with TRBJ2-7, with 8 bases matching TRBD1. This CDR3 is CASSFLGTGSYEQYF. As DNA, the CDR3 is TGTGCCAGCAGTTTTTTGGGGACAGGTTCCTACGAGCAGTACTTC.